This T cell receptor beta chain was sequenced in a study of blood T cell repertoires in COVID-19. Study context: Samples of COVID-19 (acute and convalescent) were obtained from the United States, Italy and Spain. From T cells, B-cell-depleted T cells, or PBMCs came the material, which was cDNA or gDNA.

CDR1 is MNHEY and CDR2 is SVGAGI in the germline V gene. V was clipped by 2 bases and J by 10 bases; unmatched bases: 8. This CDR3 has 14 amino acids. Original handling: Estimated nucleated cell counts came from reference gene primer amplification. Assay used: immunoSEQ multiplex PCR; TCRdb lists only in-frame clones, some missing. V, J and clone size are taken as reported in that table, and D and trimming were inferred from the DNA itself. The sample lists about 52,000 clones; approximately 82% were seen once. This TCR was recovered from a man between 65 and 85 years old with active COVID-19. This chain connects TRBV6-5 to TRBJ1-2; 9 bases align to TRBD1. The specimen was peripheral blood. Written as DNA, the CDR3 is TGTGCCAGCAGTTACGCGGGACAGGGAAAATTCTACACCTTC. Amino acids: CASSYAGQGKFYTF.